Presented here are 29 T cell receptor beta chains from one specimen sequenced in a study of CD8 T cells in Susac syndrome. An input of roughly 0.5 to 1 ug of RNA was subjected to reverse transcription using random hexamers. Each CDR3 protein gets one entry after TCRdb re-called the immunoSEQ multiplex PCR reads with MiXCR. The sample has around 170,000 distinct CDR3 sequences, 90% to 96% seen once. Sequencing was performed on CD4+ T cells from PBMCs. These receptors came from a human donor with Susac syndrome.

The rearrangement joins TRBV20-1 to TRBJ2-5; no firm D call. CDR1 is DFQATT and CDR2 is SNEGSKA in the germline V gene (reference sequence). The CDR3 is 13 residues long. V was pared by 1 base and J by 4 bases, with 10 bases between. The CDR3 is CSARGMDGETQYF. As DNA, the CDR3 is TGCAGTGCTAGAGGAATGGACGGAGAGACCCAGTACTTC.

J is TRBJ1-1 and V is TRBV4-1; the D gene is possibly TRBD1 (5 bases). V shed 2 bases and J shed 6 bases, with 19 bases lying between them. The germline gives CDR1 MGHRA, CDR2 YSYEKL. The CDR3 covers 16 residues. The CDR3 DNA reads TGCGCCAGCAGCCAACCCCCAGGGCTGGGGAAGGCTGAAGCTTTCTTT. Its translation: CASSQPPGLGKAEAFF.

The chain links TRBV20-1 to TRBJ1-5; TRBD1 aligns across 8 bases. From germline, CDR1 is DFQATT and CDR2 SNEGSKA (reference sequence). Germline trimming cut 5 bases from V and 4 bases from J; bases unmatched to any gene: 4. CDR3 length: 13 amino acids. The CDR3 nucleotides are TGCAGTGCTCAAGGACAGGGAAATCAGCCCCAGCATTTT. It specifies CSAQGQGNQPQHF.

The chain carries TRBV13 and TRBJ1-4; no definite D call. This CDR3 is built from 14 residues. Trimming shortened V by 5 bases and J by 7 bases, and 14 bases separated the two germline ends. The germline gives CDR1 PRHDT, CDR2 FYEKMQ (reference sequence). Here the CDR3 reads CASSHQLVGEKLFF. The CDR3 DNA reads as TGTGCCAGCAGCCATCAACTTGTTGGTGAAAAACTGTTTTTT.

The chain uses TRBV4-3 and TRBJ1-6; D is uncertain. Germline V CDR1 and CDR2: LGHNA, YSLEER. The germline V and J ends were trimmed by 2 bases and 6 bases, with 11 bases remaining between them. The CDR3 runs 15 residues. The CDR3 DNA reads as TGCGCCAGCAGCCAACGGGGTAGAGGTAATTCACCCCTCCACTTT. Its translation: CASSQRGRGNSPLHF.

The V and J genes are TRBV5-6 and TRBJ1-2; D is unresolved. This CDR3 comprises 14 residues. The V and J ends lost 1 base and 5 bases respectively, with 12 bases between them. Looked up from germline, CDR1 is SGHDT and CDR2 is YYEEEE. CDR3 protein: CASSLKTEFYGYTF. The DNA of the CDR3 is TGTGCCAGCAGCTTGAAAACGGAGTTTTATGGCTACACCTTC.

This rearrangement joins TRBV7-3 to TRBJ1-5, with D possibly TRBD1 on 6 matching bases. Looked up from germline, CDR1 is SGHTA and CDR2 is FQGTGA. This CDR3 has 13 amino acids. The germline V and J ends were trimmed by 6 bases and 5 bases, with 11 bases remaining between them. The CDR3 reads CASSSNRDQPQHF. The CDR3, as DNA: TGTGCCAGCAGTTCAAACAGGGATCAGCCCCAGCATTTT.

The gene calls are TRBV20-1 and TRBJ1-5; 7 bases line up with TRBD1. CDR1 is DFQATT and CDR2 is SNEGSKA in the germline V gene (reference sequence). This CDR3 region has 15 residues. V was pared by 5 bases and J by 4 bases, with 11 bases of the junction left unmatched. CDR3: CSAPKGAGGNQPQHF. The CDR3 DNA reads TGCAGTGCTCCGAAGGGGGCAGGGGGGAATCAGCCCCAGCATTTT.

The rearrangement joins TRBV18 to TRBJ2-1, with TRBD1 matching 9 bases. Germline CDR1 KGHSH, CDR2 LQKENI. The CDR3 is 14 residues long. The ends lost 6 bases at V and 7 bases at J; junction bases unmatched: 7. CDR3 protein: CASSGTGPGNEQFF. As DNA, the CDR3 is TGTGCCAGCTCGGGGACAGGGCCCGGAAATGAGCAGTTCTTC.

This clonotype has a handful of counts. This chain links TRBV18 with TRBJ1-6; 8 nucleotides align to TRBD1. Germline V gene data show CDR1 as KGHSH and CDR2 as LQKENI. V lost 4 bases to trimming and J lost 6 bases; unmatched junction nucleotides: 2. The CDR3 is made up of 14 amino acids. The CDR3 spells CASSLGQGNSPLHF. The CDR3 bases are TGTGCCAGCTCACTCGGACAGGGTAATTCACCCCTCCACTTT.

The chain is built from TRBV30 and TRBJ2-3; the match to TRBD2 covers 8 bases. Germline trimming cut 0 bases from V and 9 bases from J; bases unmatched to any gene: 2. The CDR3 has 12 amino acids. CDR1 and CDR2 (germline): GTSNPN, SVGIG (reference sequence). The chain's CDR3 is CAWSVSGGTQYF. The DNA of the CDR3 is TGTGCCTGGAGTGTCTCGGGGGGGACGCAGTATTTT.

The CDR3 spells CASSQVTRNTGELFF. DNA for the CDR3: TGTGCCAGCAGCCAAGTCACCCGAAACACCGGGGAGCTGTTTTTT. The chain combines TRBV3-1 with TRBJ2-2; D is uncertain. The CDR3 has 15 amino acids. Germline CDR1 reads LGHDT; CDR2 reads YNNKEL (reference sequence). V lost 1 base to trimming and J lost 2 bases, with 8 bases between them.

This chain uses TRBV7-3 with TRBJ2-3; D perhaps matches TRBD2 (7 bases). Germline V gene data show CDR1 as SGHTA and CDR2 as FQGTGA. The V and J ends lost 1 base and 3 bases respectively, with 14 bases between them. The CDR3 runs to 16 residues. DNA for the CDR3: TGTGCCAGCAGCTTAAGGGGGGGGCCGGGGACAGATACGCAGTATTTT. Residues: CASSLRGGPGTDTQYF.

This clonotype was detected once. This chain connects TRBV14 to TRBJ2-7, with D possibly being TRBD1 (6 bases). Germline V gene lookup returns CDR1 SGHDN and CDR2 FVKESK. V lost 4 bases and J 0 bases, leaving 16 bases between the germline ends. The CDR3 is made up of 16 amino acids. The CDR3 reads CASSRAGATYSYEQYF. CDR3 DNA: TGTGCCAGCAGCCGCGCAGGGGCGACTTACTCCTACGAGCAGTACTTC.

V is TRBV11-2 and J is TRBJ1-2; D is perhaps TRBD1 (6 bases). Trimming stripped 5 bases from V and 4 bases from J, with 14 bases between. CDR1 and CDR2 from the germline V gene are SGHAT and FQNNGV. The CDR3 covers 14 residues. The CDR3 region has the DNA TGTGCCAGCAGCCGTACAGGGCAGGGCTATGGCTACACCTTC. It specifies CASSRTGQGYGYTF.

The V gene is TRBV6-2 or TRBV6-3, the J gene TRBJ2-1; 10 bases agree with TRBD2. The CDR3 is 15 residues long. Germline CDR1 is MNHEY and CDR2 is SVGEGT. Trimming cost V 6 bases and J 2 bases; bases outside gene matches: 4. CDR3 amino acids: CASRLSGGAYNEQFF. The CDR3 coding sequence is TGTGCCAGCAGGCTCAGCGGGGGGGCCTACAATGAGCAGTTCTTC.

In its sample, this clonotype was seen once. The chain carries TRBV29-1 and TRBJ1-2, with D possibly TRBD1 on 5 matching bases. From germline, CDR1 is SQVTM and CDR2 ANQGSEA. The CDR3 runs 13 residues. V shed 1 base and J shed 3 bases, with 9 bases lying between them. The CDR3 sequence is CSVEGQGHYGYTF. CDR3 in DNA: TGCAGCGTTGAAGGCCAGGGACACTATGGCTACACCTTC.

This clonotype has more than one count but fewer than ten. The CDR3 coding sequence is TGTGCCAGCACCGGGTCCCACGATTCACCCCTCCACTTT. This sequence encodes CASTGSHDSPLHF. This chain connects TRBV9 to TRBJ1-6; D call uncertain. Germline V gene lookup returns CDR1 SGDLS and CDR2 YYNGEE. V lost 6 bases to trimming and J lost 8 bases, with 12 bases between them. There are 13 residues in the CDR3.

Here the CDR3 reads CASSYSRSRGIYNEQFF. In DNA, the CDR3 is TGTGCCAGCAGTTACTCGCGTTCCAGGGGGATCTACAATGAGCAGTTCTTC. The V call is TRBV6-5, the J call TRBJ2-1; 7 nucleotides align to TRBD1. This CDR3 is built from 17 residues. Germline loops: CDR1 MNHEY, CDR2 SVGAGI. Losses at the gene ends were 0 bases for V and 3 bases for J; bases not matched to a gene: 8.

This rearrangement joins TRBV29-1 to TRBJ2-3, with D possibly matching TRBD1 (6 bases). Germline CDR1 is SQVTM and CDR2 is ANQGSEA. The CDR3 consists of 14 residues. V was shortened by 6 bases and J by 2 bases, with 15 bases between the two germline ends. Here the CDR3 reads CSVARQETTDTQYF. DNA for the CDR3: TGCAGCGTAGCACGACAGGAGACCACAGATACGCAGTATTTT.

The chain links TRBV20-1 to TRBJ2-3; the D call may be TRBD1 or TRBD2 (5 bases each). Trimming shortened V by 6 bases and J by 4 bases, and 11 bases separated the two germline ends. The CDR3 sequence is 12 residues long. The V gene's germline CDR1 is DFQATT and CDR2 SNEGSKA (reference sequence). CDR3 nucleotides: TGCAGTGCCCCGGGGCGGTCAGATACGCAGTATTTT. It translates to CSAPGRSDTQYF.

This chain links TRBV25-1 with TRBJ2-3, with TRBD2 as a possible D gene (6 bases). The CDR3 spans 17 residues. CDR1 is MGHDK, CDR2 SYGVNS, per germline. Trimming removed 2 bases from V and 0 bases from J, with 15 bases in between. CDR3 residues: CASSERGGGASTDTQYF. DNA for the CDR3: TGTGCCAGCAGTGAAAGGGGAGGCGGGGCTAGCACAGATACGCAGTATTTT.

V gene TRBV3-1 combines with J gene TRBJ2-5; D unresolved. Trimming took off 0 bases at V and 7 bases at J, with 9 bases between the two ends. The CDR3 consists of 13 residues. The germline V gene has CDR1 LGHDT and CDR2 YNNKEL (reference sequence). The CDR3: CASSQDPFRTQYF. CDR3 sequence (DNA): TGTGCCAGCAGCCAAGATCCCTTTAGGACCCAGTACTTC.

The chain couples TRBV20-1 to TRBJ2-7; unclear D gene. The V end lost 1 base, the J end lost 7 bases, and 11 bases lay between the germline ends. The CDR3 consists of 12 residues. Germline values: CDR1 DFQATT, CDR2 SNEGSKA (reference sequence). The CDR3 here is CSARGVRREQYF. As DNA, the CDR3 is TGCAGTGCTAGAGGGGTCCGTCGGGAGCAGTACTTC.

The rearrangement uses TRBV15 and TRBJ2-6; D call uncertain. Germline V gene sequence: CDR1 LNHNV, CDR2 YYDKDF (reference sequence). Trimming left V 4 bases short and J 2 bases short, with 9 bases between. The length of the CDR3 is 15 residues. CDR3 residues: CATSIAGTGANVLTF. The DNA for the CDR3 is TGTGCCACCAGCATAGCAGGCACTGGGGCCAACGTCCTGACTTTC.

In this sample, this clonotype turned up once. The gene calls are TRBV27 and TRBJ1-2, with D hard to call. This CDR3 is built from 14 residues. V lost 3 bases and J lost 8, with 16 bases in between. CDR1 is MNHEY and CDR2 is SMNVEV in the germline V gene (reference sequence). Here the CDR3 reads CASSFSSYSGGYTF. The CDR3 DNA reads TGTGCCAGCAGTTTTTCTTCCTATTCCGGAGGCTACACCTTC.

This clonotype was seen only once. The rearrangement joins TRBV20-1 to TRBJ2-7; 12 nucleotides line up with TRBD2. With 5 bases clipped from V and 7 bases from J, the junction kept 9 bases outside the gene matches. Germline V lookup: CDR1 DFQATT, CDR2 SNEGSKA (reference sequence). The CDR3 totals 14 residues. DNA for the CDR3: TGCAGTGCTCCTAGCGGGGGGGCTTATTGGGAGCAGTACTTC. Protein: CSAPSGGAYWEQYF.

The chain has TRBV7-2 and TRBJ2-1; the D gene is possibly TRBD2 (5 bases). Germline loops: CDR1 SGHTA, CDR2 FQGNSA. The germline V and J ends were trimmed by 2 bases and 7 bases, with 9 bases remaining between them. There are 13 residues in the CDR3. CDR3 bases: TGTGCCAGCAGCTTAATTCGAGGGAATGAGCAGTTCTTC. This gives the protein CASSLIRGNEQFF.

The rearrangement joins TRBV5-4 to TRBJ2-4; D might be TRBD2 (6 bases). Trimming took off 4 bases at V and 0 bases at J, with 17 bases between the two ends. Germline V CDR1 and CDR2: SGHNT, YYREEE (reference sequence). This CDR3 comprises 17 residues. CDR3 sequence (DNA): TGTGCCAGCAGCCTGGGCGGGATGTTACTAGCCAAAAACATTCAGTACTTC. Translated, it gives CASSLGGMLLAKNIQYF.